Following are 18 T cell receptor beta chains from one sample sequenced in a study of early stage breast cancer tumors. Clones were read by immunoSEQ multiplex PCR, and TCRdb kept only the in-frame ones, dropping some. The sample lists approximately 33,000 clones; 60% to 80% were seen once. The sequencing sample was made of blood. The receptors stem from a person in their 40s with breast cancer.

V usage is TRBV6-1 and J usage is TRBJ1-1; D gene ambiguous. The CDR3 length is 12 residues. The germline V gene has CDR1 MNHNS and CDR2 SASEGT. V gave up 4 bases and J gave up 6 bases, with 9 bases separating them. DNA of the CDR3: TGTGCCAGCAGTGCTTGGACCCCTGAAGCTTTCTTT. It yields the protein CASSAWTPEAFF.

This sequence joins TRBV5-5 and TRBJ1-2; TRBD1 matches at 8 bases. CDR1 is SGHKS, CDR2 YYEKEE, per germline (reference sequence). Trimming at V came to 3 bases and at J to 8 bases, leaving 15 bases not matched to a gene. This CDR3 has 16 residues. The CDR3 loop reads CASSSWTGPHLGGYTF. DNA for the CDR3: TGTGCCAGCAGCTCCTGGACAGGGCCCCACCTAGGAGGCTACACCTTC.

CDR3 nucleotides: TGTGCCAGCAGTGAAGTGAGCGGGAGGACGTACGAGCAGTACTTC. It translates to CASSEVSGRTYEQYF. This chain links TRBV2 with TRBJ2-7, with 9 bases fitting TRBD2. Per germline, CDR1 SNHLY and CDR2 FYNNEI. Trimming at V came to 1 base and at J to 4 bases, leaving 5 bases not matched to a gene. The CDR3 is 15 amino acids.

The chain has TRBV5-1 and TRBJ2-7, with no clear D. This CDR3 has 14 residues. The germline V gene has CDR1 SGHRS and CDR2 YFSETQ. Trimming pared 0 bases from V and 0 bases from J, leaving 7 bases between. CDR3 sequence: CASSLGPGSYEQYF. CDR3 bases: TGCGCCAGCAGCTTGGGTCCCGGCTCCTACGAGCAGTACTTC.

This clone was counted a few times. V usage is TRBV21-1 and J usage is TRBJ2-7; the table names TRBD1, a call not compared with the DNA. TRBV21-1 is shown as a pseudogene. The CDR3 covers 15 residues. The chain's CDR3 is CASSRRGLGPGEQYF. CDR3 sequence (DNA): TGTGCCAGCAGCAGAAGGGGGTTAGGTCCGGGAGAGCAGTACTTC.

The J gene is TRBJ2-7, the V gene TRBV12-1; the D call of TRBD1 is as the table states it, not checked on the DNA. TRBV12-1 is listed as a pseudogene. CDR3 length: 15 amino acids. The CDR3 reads CASSFEGDSSYEQYF. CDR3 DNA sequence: TGTGCCAGCAGCTTTGAAGGGGACAGCTCCTACGAGCAGTACTTC.

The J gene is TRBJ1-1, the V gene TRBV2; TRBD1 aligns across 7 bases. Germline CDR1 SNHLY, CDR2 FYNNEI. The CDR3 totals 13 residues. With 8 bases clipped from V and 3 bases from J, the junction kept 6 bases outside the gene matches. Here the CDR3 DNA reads TGTGCCAGCTCCCGGGACAGAGACACTGAAGCTTTCTTT. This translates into CASSRDRDTEAFF.

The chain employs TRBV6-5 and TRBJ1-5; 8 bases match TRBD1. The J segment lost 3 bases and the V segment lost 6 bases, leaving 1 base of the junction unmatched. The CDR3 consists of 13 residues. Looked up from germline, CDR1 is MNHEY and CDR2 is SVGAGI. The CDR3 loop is CASRTGANQPQHF. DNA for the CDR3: TGTGCCAGCAGGACAGGGGCCAATCAGCCCCAGCATTTT.

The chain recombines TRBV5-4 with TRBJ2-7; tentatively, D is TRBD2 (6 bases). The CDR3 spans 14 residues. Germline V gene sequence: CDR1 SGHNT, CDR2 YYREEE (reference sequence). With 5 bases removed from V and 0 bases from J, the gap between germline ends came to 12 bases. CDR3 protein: CASSRDSDSYEQYF. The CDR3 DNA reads TGTGCCAGCAGTCGGGACTCCGACTCCTACGAGCAGTACTTC.

The CDR3 region has the DNA TGTGCCAGCAGCCCGGGTTTGACAACATCCTACGAGCAGTACTTC. As protein: CASSPGLTTSYEQYF. The chain couples TRBV7-2 to TRBJ2-7; no clear D. CDR1 SGHTA and CDR2 FQGNSA come from the germline V gene. This CDR3 contains 15 residues. Trimming took 5 bases from V and 1 from J, leaving 15 bases between them.

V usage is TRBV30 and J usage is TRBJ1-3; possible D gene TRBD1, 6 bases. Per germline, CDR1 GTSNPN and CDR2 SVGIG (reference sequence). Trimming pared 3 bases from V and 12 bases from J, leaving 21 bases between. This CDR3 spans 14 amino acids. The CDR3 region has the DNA TGTGCCTGGAGCGCCGGGACATCTGGAAATGGCATATATTTT. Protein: CAWSAGTSGNGIYF. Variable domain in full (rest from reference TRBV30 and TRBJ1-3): SQTIHQWPATLVQPVGSPLSLECTVEGTSNPNLYWYRQAAGRGLQLLFYSVGIGQISSEVPQNLSASRPQDRQFILSSKKLLLSDSGFYLCAWSAGTSGNGIYFGEGSWLTVV.

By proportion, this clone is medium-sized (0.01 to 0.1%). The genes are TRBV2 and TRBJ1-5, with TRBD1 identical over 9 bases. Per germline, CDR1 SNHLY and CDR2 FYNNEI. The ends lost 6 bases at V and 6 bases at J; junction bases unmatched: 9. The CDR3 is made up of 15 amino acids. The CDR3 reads CASSVDRQGGQPQHF. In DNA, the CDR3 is TGTGCCAGCAGCGTAGACCGACAGGGGGGTCAGCCCCAGCATTTT.

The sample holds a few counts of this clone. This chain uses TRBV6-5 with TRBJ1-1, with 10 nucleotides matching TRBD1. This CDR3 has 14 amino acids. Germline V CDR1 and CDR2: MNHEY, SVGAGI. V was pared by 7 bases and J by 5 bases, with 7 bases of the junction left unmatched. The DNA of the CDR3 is TGTGCCAGCAAAACGGGACAGGGGTGGACTGAAGCTTTCTTT. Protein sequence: CASKTGQGWTEAFF.

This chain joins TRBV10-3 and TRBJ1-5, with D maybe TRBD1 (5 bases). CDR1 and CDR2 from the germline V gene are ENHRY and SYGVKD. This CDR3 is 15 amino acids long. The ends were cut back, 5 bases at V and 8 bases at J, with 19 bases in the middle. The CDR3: CAISPAGAAREPQHF. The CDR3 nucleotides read TGTGCCATCAGTCCAGCCGGGGCCGCGCGTGAGCCCCAGCATTTT.

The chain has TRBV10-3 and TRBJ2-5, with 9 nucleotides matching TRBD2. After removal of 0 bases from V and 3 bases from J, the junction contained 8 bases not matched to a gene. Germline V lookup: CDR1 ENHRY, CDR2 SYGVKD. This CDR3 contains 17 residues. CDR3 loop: CAISESNGREGEETQYF. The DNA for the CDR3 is TGTGCCATCAGTGAGTCGAACGGGCGGGAGGGGGAAGAGACCCAGTACTTC.

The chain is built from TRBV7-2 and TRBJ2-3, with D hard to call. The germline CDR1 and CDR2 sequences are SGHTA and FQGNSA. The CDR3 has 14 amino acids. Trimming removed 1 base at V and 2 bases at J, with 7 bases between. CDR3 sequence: CASSLVGYTDTQYF. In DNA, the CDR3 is TGTGCCAGCAGCTTAGTCGGCTACACAGATACGCAGTATTTT.

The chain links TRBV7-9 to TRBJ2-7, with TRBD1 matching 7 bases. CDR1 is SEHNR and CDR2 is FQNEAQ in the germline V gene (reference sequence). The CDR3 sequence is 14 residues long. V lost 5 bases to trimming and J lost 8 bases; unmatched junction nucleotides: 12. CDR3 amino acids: CASSLEDRPQKQYF. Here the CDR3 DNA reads TGTGCCAGCAGCCTCGAGGACAGGCCCCAGAAGCAGTACTTC.

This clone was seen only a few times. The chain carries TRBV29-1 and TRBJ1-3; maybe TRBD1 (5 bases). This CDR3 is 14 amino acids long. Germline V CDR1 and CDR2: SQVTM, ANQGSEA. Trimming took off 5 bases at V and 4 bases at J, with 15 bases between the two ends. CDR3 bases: TGCAGCGTTTGGGACCGGGCTGGCGGAAACACCATATATTTT. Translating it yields CSVWDRAGGNTIYF.